Detailed here is one T cell receptor beta chain. The data derive from a study of cytomegalovirus exposure and HLA in healthy donors. Primers: 60 Vbeta forward and 13 Jbeta reverse. The repertoire was sequenced with immunoSEQ multiplex PCR; TCRdb's copy has only in-frame clones and lacks some. Recorded for this sample: about 200,000 clones. The germline gives CDR1 LNHDA, CDR2 SQIVND (reference sequence). CDR3 length equals 18 residues. V was shortened by 3 bases and J by 1 base, with 16 bases between the two germline ends. The source is a boy aged 5 to 17 in good health and CMV-seronegative. Sequencing was done on a sample of PBMCs. The chain links TRBV19 to TRBJ1-6; a weak D match, TRBD1 (5 bases). For the CDR3, the DNA is TGTGCCAGTAGTATCACAAGGGGCCAGGGTTCCTATAATTCACCCCTCCACTTT. Amino acid sequence: CASSITRGQGSYNSPLHF.